A single sample is the source of the 24 T cell receptor beta chains below, sequenced in a study of cytomegalovirus exposure and HLA in healthy donors. This PCR relied on a set of 60 Vbeta primers and 13 Jbeta primers. Assay used: immunoSEQ multiplex PCR; TCRdb lists only in-frame clones, some missing. Of over 150,000 clones listed, 65% to 80% are singletons. Sequencing used PBMCs. The receptors were gathered from a man aged 40-50 years in good health and CMV-seronegative.

J is TRBJ1-2 and V is TRBV6-5; D is uncertain. CDR1 is MNHEY, CDR2 SVGAGI, per germline. V was clipped by 8 bases and J by 5 bases, with 21 bases between them. The CDR3 runs 15 residues. The CDR3 nucleotides are TGTGCCAGCGGCCTCCTGGGAGTGGGAGCGTATGGCTACACCTTC. Encoded protein: CASGLLGVGAYGYTF.

In this sample, this clone turned up once. The genes are TRBV28 and TRBJ2-1; 9 nucleotides align to TRBD2. The CDR3 consists of 14 residues. Germline V gives CDR1 MDHEN, CDR2 SYDVKM. The junction had 9 bases not matched to a gene; V was cut back by 6 bases and J by 9 bases. The CDR3: CASSPGTSWLEQFF. The CDR3 coding sequence is TGTGCCAGCAGCCCGGGGACTAGCTGGCTTGAGCAGTTCTTC.

The chain employs TRBV12-5 and TRBJ1-1; a weak D match, TRBD1 (5 bases). CDR1 is LGHNT, CDR2 FRNRAP, per germline. The CDR3 runs 18 residues. V lost 0 bases and J 2 bases, leaving 19 bases between the germline ends. The CDR3 region is CASGLVLGQGRRNTEAFF. The CDR3 nucleotides read TGTGCTAGTGGTTTGGTACTCGGTCAGGGTCGAAGAAACACTGAAGCTTTCTTT.

This sequence joins TRBV6-5 and TRBJ2-6, with TRBD1 identical over 7 bases. This CDR3 is built from 15 residues. Looked up from germline, CDR1 is MNHEY and CDR2 is SVGAGI. With 4 bases clipped from V and 2 bases from J, the junction kept 2 bases outside the gene matches. The CDR3 nucleotides are TGTGCCAGCAGTTCGGGACAGACTGGGGCCAACGTCCTGACTTTC. Amino acid sequence: CASSSGQTGANVLTF.

The chain employs TRBV7-3 and TRBJ2-5; D might be TRBD1 (6 bases). Germline V lookup: CDR1 SGHTA, CDR2 FQGTGA. The CDR3 totals 14 residues. The germline V and J ends were trimmed by 5 bases and 5 bases, with 15 bases remaining between them. The CDR3 DNA follows: TGTGCCAGCAGCGCCACAGGGATTTCGGAGACCCAGTACTTC. Protein: CASSATGISETQYF.

The chain links TRBV5-6 to TRBJ2-4; maybe TRBD1 (5 bases). Germline V lookup: CDR1 SGHDT, CDR2 YYEEEE. The CDR3 has 15 amino acids. V was shortened by 4 bases and J by 8 bases, with 19 bases between the two germline ends. The CDR3: CASSVNRIGRDIQYF. In DNA, the CDR3 is TGTGCCAGCAGCGTCAACAGGATAGGTAGAGACATTCAGTACTTC.

V usage is TRBV5-4 and J usage is TRBJ2-7; maybe TRBD1 (6 bases). The germline V gene encodes CDR1 SGHNT and CDR2 YYREEE (reference sequence). Trimming pared 4 bases from V and 7 bases from J, leaving 18 bases between. CDR3 length: 14 amino acids. The DNA of the CDR3 is TGTGCCAGCAGCCGCGGACAGAGGTCGGAAGAGCAGTACTTC. This translates into CASSRGQRSEEQYF.

The J gene is TRBJ2-3, the V gene TRBV13, with 10 bases that match TRBD2. This CDR3 comprises 15 residues. CDR1 PRHDT and CDR2 FYEKMQ come from the germline V gene (reference sequence). J was trimmed by 6 bases and V by 5 bases; bases with no gene match: 8. CDR3 loop: CASSHYSGGTDTQYF. CDR3 coding DNA: TGTGCCAGCAGCCACTATAGCGGGGGGACGGATACGCAGTATTTT.

V and J are TRBV6-6 and TRBJ2-7; the D gene is possibly TRBD1 (5 bases). The CDR3 runs to 13 residues. CDR1 is MNHNY, CDR2 SVGAGI, per germline (reference sequence). Trimming left V 2 bases short and J 3 bases short, with 8 bases between. The CDR3 DNA sequence: TGTGCCAGCAGTTACGACGACAGCTACGAGCAGTACTTC. Amino acids: CASSYDDSYEQYF.

This clone has more than one count but fewer than ten. The V gene is TRBV6-4, the J gene TRBJ2-5; 7 bases match TRBD2. The tail of the sequence fits TRBJ2-7 better, so the J call may be wrong. The CDR3 extends over 15 amino acids. Germline V lookup: CDR1 MRHNA, CDR2 SNTAGT. In nucleotides, the CDR3 is TGTGCCAGCAGTGCCACTAGCGTAGACTCCTACGAGCAGTACTTC. It translates to CASSATSVDSYEQYF.

In its sample, this clone was seen once. The chain employs TRBV6-1 and TRBJ1-5; 7 positions agree with TRBD1. Germline V CDR1 and CDR2: MNHNS, SASEGT. V lost 2 bases, J lost 2 bases, and 3 bases stayed unmatched. The CDR3 extends over 15 amino acids. Here the CDR3 DNA reads TGTGCCAGCAGTGAACAAGACAGGGGCAATCAGCCCCAGCATTTT. The encoded protein is CASSEQDRGNQPQHF.

This chain links TRBV7-2 with TRBJ2-7; 11 positions match TRBD2. CDR1 and CDR2 (germline): SGHTA, FQGNSA. With V trimmed by 2 bases and J by 7 bases, 13 bases remained unmatched. The CDR3 loop spans 17 amino acids. The CDR3 DNA reads as TGTGCCAGCAGCTTATATACTAGCGGGGGCGGGTCTTGGGAGCAGTACTTC. Encoded protein: CASSLYTSGGGSWEQYF.

The rearrangement links TRBV6-5 to TRBJ1-2; 8 bases are a match to TRBD1. From germline, CDR1 is MNHEY and CDR2 SVGAGI. The CDR3 is made up of 13 amino acids. Trimming cost V 5 bases and J 5 bases; bases outside gene matches: 4. Here the CDR3 DNA reads TGTGCCAGCAGTGAACACAGGGGGTATGGCTACACCTTC. It translates to CASSEHRGYGYTF.

This chain links TRBV7-2 with TRBJ2-5; 7 bases line up with TRBD2. CDR3 size: 14 residues. V shed 4 bases, J shed 4 bases, and the junction held 6 bases outside the gene matches. Germline-derived CDR1 and CDR2 are SGHTA and FQGNSA. The CDR3 here is CASSSSGAAETQYF. CDR3 DNA sequence: TGTGCCAGCAGCTCGAGCGGGGCGGCAGAGACCCAGTACTTC.

The rearrangement joins TRBV28 to TRBJ1-1; a weak D match, TRBD1 (6 bases). V lost 8 bases to trimming and J lost 5 bases, with 12 bases between them. This CDR3 has 12 amino acids. Germline CDR1 and CDR2: MDHEN and SYDVKM. As DNA, the CDR3 is TGTGCCAGCCGCACAGGGATTACTGAAGCTTTCTTT. Translated, it gives CASRTGITEAFF.

The CDR3 protein is CASSKPGQGNEQYF. Here the CDR3 DNA reads TGTGCCAGCAGCAAGCCGGGACAGGGCAACGAGCAGTACTTC. This chain links TRBV7-9 with TRBJ2-7, with TRBD1 identical over 9 bases. Germline V gives CDR1 SEHNR, CDR2 FQNEAQ (reference sequence). This CDR3 is built from 14 residues. J was trimmed by 5 bases and V by 5 bases; bases with no gene match: 7.

This chain links TRBV6-6 with TRBJ1-1; D gene ambiguous. Germline CDR1 MNHNY, CDR2 SVGAGI (reference sequence). The germline V and J ends were trimmed by 6 bases and 11 bases, with 16 bases remaining between them. The CDR3 is 12 residues long. The CDR3 DNA reads TGTGCCAGCAGGGTCGGGGTGGGAGGGGCTTTCTTT. Residues: CASRVGVGGAFF.

The chain employs TRBV10-2 and TRBJ2-5, with TRBD1 matching over 8 bases. The CDR3 has 13 residues. The germline gives CDR1 WSHSY, CDR2 SAAADI. The J segment lost 4 bases and the V segment lost 5 bases, leaving 3 bases of the junction unmatched. CDR3 sequence reads: CASSQQGGETQYF. CDR3 coding DNA: TGCGCCAGCAGTCAACAGGGGGGAGAGACCCAGTACTTC.

Only one count was recorded for this clone. The J gene is TRBJ2-1, the V gene TRBV7-9, with 8 nucleotides matching TRBD1. Per the germline V gene, CDR1 is SEHNR and CDR2 is FQNEAQ (reference sequence). Trimming cost V 3 bases and J 5 bases; bases outside gene matches: 9. The CDR3 consists of 16 residues. CDR3 sequence: CASSFRQGIGDNEQFF. Here the CDR3 DNA reads TGTGCCAGCAGCTTCCGACAGGGGATAGGGGACAATGAGCAGTTCTTC.

J is TRBJ1-2 and V is TRBV6-5; the D gene is possibly TRBD1 (5 bases). CDR1 MNHEY and CDR2 SVGAGI come from the germline V gene. The V and J ends lost 2 bases and 4 bases respectively, with 8 bases between them. The CDR3 contains 13 residues. In nucleotides, the CDR3 is TGTGCCAGCAGTTACGGAGGGACCTATGGCTACACCTTC. Amino acid sequence: CASSYGGTYGYTF.

J is TRBJ2-7 and V is TRBV2, with D tentatively TRBD1 (6 bases). Germline CDR1 SNHLY, CDR2 FYNNEI. This CDR3 is built from 12 residues. Trimming removed 7 bases at V and 3 bases at J, with 10 bases between. The CDR3 protein is CASNTGNYEQYF. CDR3 nucleotides: TGTGCCAGCAATACAGGGAACTACGAGCAGTACTTC.

This clone has just one count. This chain uses TRBV6-1 with TRBJ2-1; TRBD1 might be the D (5 bases). V lost 3 bases to trimming and J lost 8 bases, with 14 bases between them. Looked up from germline, CDR1 is MNHNS and CDR2 is SASEGT. This CDR3 has 14 amino acids. CDR3 DNA: TGTGCCAGCAGTGAGGGGCCTGGAGTCGATGAGCAGTTCTTC. This codes for CASSEGPGVDEQFF.

The chain joins TRBV5-4 to TRBJ2-3; D possibly corresponds to TRBD2 (6 bases). V lost 2 bases and J 1 base, leaving 11 bases between the germline ends. The CDR3 runs to 15 residues. Germline V gives CDR1 SGHNT, CDR2 YYREEE (reference sequence). CDR3 sequence reads: CASSLRLGGTDTQYF. In DNA form, the CDR3 reads TGTGCCAGCAGCTTAAGACTAGGGGGCACAGATACGCAGTATTTT.

This clone was recorded once. The rearrangement joins TRBV10-3 to TRBJ2-5, with TRBD2 matching 8 bases. The CDR3 spans 15 residues. Germline CDR1 and CDR2: ENHRY and SYGVKD. V shed 4 bases, J shed 4 bases, and the junction held 8 bases outside the gene matches. The CDR3 spells CAISAASGPGETQYF. DNA for the CDR3: TGTGCCATCAGTGCGGCTAGCGGGCCGGGAGAGACCCAGTACTTC.